This T cell receptor beta chain was observed in a study of cytomegalovirus exposure and HLA in healthy donors. Study-level results: Later on, a genetic analysis was performed. It linked a missense variant in DCLRE1C with V- and J-gene trimming of TCR beta. Immune exposure information available was restricted to CMV serostatus. Clonal expansion, a later analysis showed, was greater in HLA-associated TCR beta chains than in equally common others. A later analysis linked some 17,000 TCR beta sequences to HLA alleles at 0.05 false discovery rate.

Trimming removed 6 bases from V and 0 bases from J; junction bases left unmatched: 3. CDR1 SGHTA and CDR2 FQGTGA come from the germline V gene. The CDR3 is 14 residues long. This clone was picked up one time. Its antigen is still unknown. PCR was performed using 60 Vbeta and 13 Jbeta primers. The assay was immunoSEQ multiplex PCR, and TCRdb's table has in-frame clones only and misses some. The sample carries around 92,000 clones, around 86% recorded once. The sample comprised PBMCs. The sequence derives from a female donor in good health and CMV-seropositive. The V gene is TRBV7-3, the J gene TRBJ2-7; 9 bases are a match to TRBD2. CDR3 sequence (DNA): TGTGCCAGCAGTCCTAGCGGGACCTCCTACGAGCAGTACTTC. Translation gives CASSPSGTSYEQYF.